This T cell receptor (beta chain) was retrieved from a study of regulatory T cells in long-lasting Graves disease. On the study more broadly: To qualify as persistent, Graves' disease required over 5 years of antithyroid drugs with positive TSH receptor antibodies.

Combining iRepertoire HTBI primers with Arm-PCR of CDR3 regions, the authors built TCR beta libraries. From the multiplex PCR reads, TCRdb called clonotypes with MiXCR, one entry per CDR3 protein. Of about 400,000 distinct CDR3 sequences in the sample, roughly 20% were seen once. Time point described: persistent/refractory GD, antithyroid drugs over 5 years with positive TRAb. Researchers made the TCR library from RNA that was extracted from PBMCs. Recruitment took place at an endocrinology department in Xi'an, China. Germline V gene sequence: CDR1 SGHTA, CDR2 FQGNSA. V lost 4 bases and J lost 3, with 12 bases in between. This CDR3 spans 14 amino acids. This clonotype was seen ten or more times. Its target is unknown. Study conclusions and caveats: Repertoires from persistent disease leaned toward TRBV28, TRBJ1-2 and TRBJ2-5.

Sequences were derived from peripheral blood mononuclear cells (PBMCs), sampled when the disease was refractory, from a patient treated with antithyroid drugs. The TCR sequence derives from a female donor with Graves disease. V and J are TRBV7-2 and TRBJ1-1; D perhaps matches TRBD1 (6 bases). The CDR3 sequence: CASSSRGSDTEAFF. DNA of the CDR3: TGTGCCAGCAGCTCCAGGGGCTCGGACACTGAAGCTTTCTTT. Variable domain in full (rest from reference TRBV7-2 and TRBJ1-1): GAGVSQSPSNKVTEKGKDVELRCDPISGHTALYWYRQSLGQGLEFLIYFQGNSAPDKSGLPSDRFSAERTGGSVSTLTIQRTQQEDSAVYLCASSSRGSDTEAFFGQGTRLTVV.